The source of this T cell receptor (beta chain) is a study of cytomegalovirus exposure and HLA in healthy donors. Assay used: immunoSEQ multiplex PCR; TCRdb lists only in-frame clones, some missing. Of 250,000 to 400,000 clones listed, around 90% are singletons. Whole-study findings and limits: Specific recognition of CMV antigens was confirmed in vitro for a few chains (all CMV-associated).

CDR3 length: 14 residues. Germline CDR1 reads SEHNR; CDR2 reads FQNEAQ (reference sequence). V dropped 1 base and J dropped 5 bases, with 12 bases sitting between them. Worth noting for this clone: The antigen is undetermined.

This receptor was taken from a woman younger than 45 in good health and CMV-seropositive. The genes are TRBV7-9 and TRBJ2-7, with D perhaps TRBD2 (6 bases). Specimen: PBMCs. CDR3 nucleotides: TGTGCCAGCAGCTTAGGGCGGGGACGTCACGAGCAGTACTTC. Protein product: CASSLGRGRHEQYF.